A single sample gave rise to the 24 T cell receptor beta chains below, sequenced in a study of blood T cell repertoires in COVID-19. This table comes from immunoSEQ multiplex PCR, and its TCRdb copy is limited to in-frame clones, with some not included. The repertoire holds 250,000 to 300,000 clones, with 89% as singletons. What was sequenced was peripheral blood. The receptors originated from a woman aged 55-69 years with acute or convalescent COVID-19.

The rearrangement joins TRBV9 to TRBJ2-6, with D possibly matching TRBD2 (5 bases). The germline V and J ends were trimmed by 3 bases and 3 bases, with 22 bases remaining between them. This CDR3 has 19 amino acids. In germline, CDR1 is SGDLS, CDR2 YYNGEE. Written as DNA, the CDR3 is TGTGCCAGCAGCGGCATGGTGGGCGGAGGCTGGGGTGGGGCCAACGTCCTGACTTTC. Its protein product is CASSGMVGGGWGGANVLTF.

The chain combines TRBV27 with TRBJ2-1; D possibly corresponds to TRBD2 (6 bases). The germline V gene has CDR1 MNHEY and CDR2 SMNVEV (reference sequence). This CDR3 spans 15 amino acids. Trimming cost V 9 bases and J 2 bases, with 17 bases left between them. The chain's CDR3 is CASNNRGLPYNEQFF. DNA of the CDR3: TGTGCCAGTAACAACCGGGGGTTACCCTACAATGAGCAGTTCTTC.

This sequence joins TRBV11-1 and TRBJ2-1, with 10 bases fitting TRBD2. J lost 2 bases, V lost 6 bases, and 7 bases had no gene match. The CDR3 runs 16 residues. Looked up from germline, CDR1 is SGHAT and CDR2 is FQDESV (reference sequence). The CDR3, as DNA: TGTGCCAGCAGGGGATATAGCGGGAGGACCTACAATGAGCAGTTCTTC. Translating it yields CASRGYSGRTYNEQFF.

V is TRBV4-3 and J is TRBJ1-4, with TRBD1 identical over 7 bases. This CDR3 region has 16 residues. Looked up from germline, CDR1 is LGHNA and CDR2 is YSLEER. V shed 1 base and J 6 bases; nucleotides not matched to a gene: 8. CDR3 loop: CASSQAFQGVDEKLFF. DNA of the CDR3: TGCGCCAGCAGCCAAGCCTTTCAGGGGGTTGATGAAAAACTGTTTTTT.

As for this clone: The identical CDR3 is also encoded by other nucleotide sequences in the sample. This chain joins TRBV7-3 and TRBJ2-5; weak D call: TRBD2 (6 bases). The CDR3 totals 13 residues. Per the germline V gene, CDR1 is SGHTA and CDR2 is FQGTGA. The ends were cut back, 2 bases at V and 5 bases at J, with 9 bases in the middle. CDR3 in amino acids: CASSLGGLETQYF. DNA for the CDR3: TGTGCCAGCAGCTTAGGAGGGCTGGAGACCCAGTACTTC.

The chain recombines TRBV5-1 with TRBJ1-4; 7 nucleotides match TRBD1. Germline CDR1 and CDR2: SGHRS and YFSETQ. The length of the CDR3 is 14 residues. With V trimmed by 5 bases and J by 7 bases, 8 bases remained unmatched. CDR3 loop: CASSPTGMGEKLFF. The CDR3 nucleotides read TGCGCCAGCAGTCCGACAGGGATGGGTGAAAAACTGTTTTTT.

The rearrangement links TRBV7-9 to TRBJ1-1; the D gene is possibly TRBD1 (5 bases). This CDR3 region has 15 residues. Per the germline V gene, CDR1 is SEHNR and CDR2 is FQNEAQ (reference sequence). Between the trimmed V and J ends, which lost 2 bases and 4 bases, there was a span of 14 bases. The CDR3 nucleotides are TGTGCCAGCAGCTTACCCGGGACGGGGGGCACTGAAGCTTTCTTT. Amino acids: CASSLPGTGGTEAFF.

Of note for this clone: Other DNA variants within this sample encode the same CDR3. The chain couples TRBV9 to TRBJ2-7; 11 nucleotides match TRBD1. The trim removed 3 bases at V and 6 bases at J, leaving 5 bases unmatched. The CDR3 has 14 residues. From germline, CDR1 is SGDLS and CDR2 YYNGEE. CDR3 residues: CASSAGQGAGEQYF. As DNA, the CDR3 is TGTGCCAGCAGCGCTGGACAGGGGGCTGGCGAGCAGTACTTC. The complete variable domain, with remaining parts taken from reference TRBV9 and TRBJ2-7, reads DSGVTQTPKHLITATGQRVTLRCSPRSGDLSVYWYQQSLDQGLQFLIQYYNGEERAKGNILERFSAQQFPDLHSELNLSSLELGDSALYFCASSAGQGAGEQYFGPGTRLTVT.

This chain links TRBV9 with TRBJ2-3, with 7 positions matching TRBD1. The CDR3 is 18 residues long. Germline loops: CDR1 SGDLS, CDR2 YYNGEE. V lost 0 bases, J lost 4 bases, and 14 bases stayed unmatched. The DNA for the CDR3 is TGTGCCAGCAGCGTAGAAAGGGGGCATGAGGGGACGCCAGATACGCAGTATTTT. Protein: CASSVERGHEGTPDTQYF.

The V gene is TRBV7-2, the J gene TRBJ2-1, with 9 bases that match TRBD2. The CDR3 length is 17 residues. Germline V gene sequence: CDR1 SGHTA, CDR2 FQGNSA. V was pared by 1 base and J by 0 bases, with 4 bases of the junction left unmatched. The CDR3 protein is CASSLVLAGSSYNEQFF. Written as DNA, the CDR3 is TGTGCCAGCAGCTTAGTCCTAGCGGGGAGCTCCTACAATGAGCAGTTCTTC.

DNA of the CDR3: TGTGCCAGCAGCCGGGACAGGGGGACTAGCGGGGTAAAGACCCAGTACTTC. Protein: CASSRDRGTSGVKTQYF. This rearrangement joins TRBV9 to TRBJ2-5; 13 nucleotides match TRBD2. Unmatched junction bases numbered 12, after V lost 4 bases and J lost 6 bases. The CDR3 loop spans 17 amino acids. The germline V gene has CDR1 SGDLS and CDR2 YYNGEE.

The chain is built from TRBV5-5 and TRBJ1-2; 7 bases map to TRBD1. The V segment lost 4 bases and the J segment 0 bases; nucleotides outside the gene matches: 9. The CDR3 spans 16 residues. Looked up from germline, CDR1 is SGHKS and CDR2 is YYEKEE (reference sequence). CDR3 region: CASSKGIGQANYGYTF. The CDR3 DNA reads as TGTGCCAGCAGCAAGGGGATCGGACAGGCTAACTATGGCTACACCTTC.

The J gene is TRBJ2-2, the V gene TRBV6-2 or TRBV6-3; 14 bases map to TRBD2. The CDR3 runs 17 residues. Losses at the gene ends were 5 bases for V and 4 bases for J; bases not matched to a gene: 6. Germline values: CDR1 MNHEY, CDR2 SVGEGT. CDR3: CASSKGLAGVGTGELFF. Written as DNA, the CDR3 is TGTGCCAGCAGTAAGGGACTAGCGGGAGTTGGCACCGGGGAGCTGTTTTTT.

V and J are TRBV24-1 and TRBJ2-3; TRBD1 matches 11 bases. This CDR3 contains 16 residues. From germline, CDR1 is KGHDR and CDR2 SFDVKD. With 2 bases clipped from V and 6 bases from J, the junction kept 6 bases outside the gene matches. CDR3 DNA sequence: TGTGCCACCAGTGATTGGGGGACAGGGGGAAGGGATACGCAGTATTTT. It yields the protein CATSDWGTGGRDTQYF.

V usage is TRBV5-3 and J usage is TRBJ2-7; tentatively, D is TRBD1 (6 bases). TRBV5-3 is filed as an ORF, its function uncertain. V dropped 0 bases and J dropped 6 bases, with 22 bases sitting between them. The CDR3 covers 17 residues. The CDR3 is CARSLGGSETGSCEQYF. CDR3 DNA: TGTGCCAGAAGCTTGGGTGGCTCCGAAACAGGGTCGTGCGAGCAGTACTTC.

CDR3 amino acids: CASSPSRGITEAFF. CDR3 DNA: TGTGCCAGCAGCCCCTCCAGGGGGATCACTGAAGCTTTCTTT. This chain connects TRBV11-2 to TRBJ1-1, with 7 bases fitting TRBD1. Germline trimming cut 5 bases from V and 4 bases from J; bases unmatched to any gene: 7. The CDR3 is made up of 14 amino acids. Germline CDR1 SGHAT, CDR2 FQNNGV.

V usage is TRBV6-5 and J usage is TRBJ2-1, with D uncertain. The CDR3 runs to 15 residues. V gave up 2 bases and J gave up 2 bases, with 10 bases separating them. From germline, CDR1 is MNHEY and CDR2 SVGAGI. CDR3 loop: CASSYMPTAYNEQFF. DNA for the CDR3: TGTGCCAGCAGTTACATGCCAACGGCCTACAATGAGCAGTTCTTC.

J is TRBJ2-7 and V is TRBV7-2; 9 bases are shared with TRBD2. CDR3 size: 16 residues. V lost 3 bases to trimming and J lost 0 bases; unmatched junction nucleotides: 6. CDR1 is SGHTA and CDR2 is FQGNSA in the germline V gene. The DNA of the CDR3 is TGTGCCAGCAGCTTCTCAACGACTAGCGGCTCCTACGAGCAGTACTTC. As protein: CASSFSTTSGSYEQYF.

The J gene is TRBJ1-2, the V gene TRBV5-1; D perhaps matches TRBD1 (5 bases). Germline V lookup: CDR1 SGHRS, CDR2 YFSETQ. This CDR3 contains 16 residues. The ends were cut back, 4 bases at V and 1 base at J, with 17 bases in the middle. Written as DNA, the CDR3 is TGCGCCAGCAGCAAGAGGCCTGACAGTGATAACTATGGCTACACCTTC. Amino acids: CASSKRPDSDNYGYTF.

This chain joins TRBV6-5 and TRBJ1-6, with 7 bases matching TRBD1. Germline lookup yields CDR1 MNHEY and CDR2 SVGAGI. V lost 4 bases and J lost 5; bases outside the gene matches: 2. CDR3 size: 14 residues. This chain's CDR3 is CASSLQGNNSPLHF. As DNA, the CDR3 is TGTGCCAGCAGTTTACAGGGGAATAATTCACCCCTCCACTTT.

This chain uses TRBV9 with TRBJ1-6; weak D call: TRBD1 (6 bases). The CDR3 has 18 residues. Trimming cost V 0 bases and J 7 bases, with 20 bases left between them. Germline CDR1 is SGDLS and CDR2 is YYNGEE. CDR3 residues: CASSVVGWLGQRNSPLHF. As DNA, the CDR3 is TGTGCCAGCAGCGTAGTTGGATGGTTGGGACAAAGAAATTCACCCCTCCACTTT. Complete variable domain (other parts from reference TRBV9 and TRBJ1-6): DSGVTQTPKHLITATGQRVTLRCSPRSGDLSVYWYQQSLDQGLQFLIQYYNGEERAKGNILERFSAQQFPDLHSELNLSSLELGDSALYFCASSVVGWLGQRNSPLHFGNGTRLTVT.

The chain carries TRBV30 and TRBJ1-1, with 8 bases aligning to TRBD1. This CDR3 spans 15 amino acids. CDR1 is GTSNPN and CDR2 is SVGIG in the germline V gene (reference sequence). The ends lost 3 bases at V and 3 bases at J; junction bases unmatched: 9. CDR3 region: CAWRKMHRGDTEAFF. The CDR3 DNA sequence: TGTGCCTGGAGAAAGATGCACAGGGGGGACACTGAAGCTTTCTTT.

The chain is built from TRBV2 and TRBJ1-4, with a possible D match to TRBD1 (5 bases). The CDR3 contains 15 residues. CDR1 is SNHLY and CDR2 is FYNNEI in the germline V gene. Trimming left V 7 bases short and J 6 bases short, with 18 bases between. CDR3 sequence (DNA): TGTGCCAGCACCCAAATTGGGGGGGTCGATGAAAAACTGTTTTTT. Residues: CASTQIGGVDEKLFF.

The V and J genes are TRBV19 and TRBJ2-3; 8 bases align to TRBD1. Germline V CDR1 and CDR2: LNHDA, SQIVND (reference sequence). V lost 5 bases and J lost 2; bases outside the gene matches: 6. The CDR3 contains 15 residues. The CDR3 DNA follows: TGTGCCAGTAGTCCGACAGGGGAGCCCACAGATACGCAGTATTTT. Protein product: CASSPTGEPTDTQYF. Full variable domain (outside the CDR3, taken from reference TRBV19 and TRBJ2-3): DGGITQSPKYLFRKEGQNVTLSCEQNLNHDAMYWYRQDPGQGLRLIYYSQIVNDFQKGDIAEGYSVSREKKESFPLTVTSAQKNPTAFYLCASSPTGEPTDTQYFGPGTRLTVL.